This passage covers 5 T cell receptor beta chains from one sample sequenced in a study of blood T cell repertoires in COVID-19. Produced via immunoSEQ multiplex PCR; TCRdb's table is partial and in-frame only. The sample shows hundreds of thousands of clones, roughly 85% of them seen only once. Sequences were obtained from PBMCs or T cells enriched from blood (not recorded which). The receptors were sampled from a man between 40 and 49 years old who had recovered from COVID-19.

The CDR3 is CASSPSRDRLQYF. CDR3 sequence (DNA): TGTGCCAGCTCACCGAGCCGGGACAGACTTCAGTACTTC. The chain carries TRBV18 and TRBJ2-4; 7 bases match TRBD1. This CDR3 region has 13 residues. After removal of 3 bases from V and 11 bases from J, the junction contained 7 bases not matched to a gene. Per the germline V gene, CDR1 is KGHSH and CDR2 is LQKENI. Based on the CDR3 plus reference TRBV18 and TRBJ2-4, the full variable domain is NAGVMQNPRHLVRRRGQEARLRCSPMKGHSHVYWYRQLPEEGLKFMVYLQKENIIDESGMPKERFSAEFPKEGPSILRIQQVVRGDSAAYFCASSPSRDRLQYFGAGTRLSVL.

This chain joins TRBV30 and TRBJ1-3, with 9 bases aligning to TRBD1. Germline V gene data show CDR1 as GTSNPN and CDR2 as SVGIG (reference sequence). The trim removed 5 bases at V and 4 bases at J, leaving 6 bases unmatched. The CDR3 extends over 14 amino acids. The chain's CDR3 is CAWSGQGTGNTIYF. CDR3 DNA: TGTGCCTGGTCGGGACAGGGTACCGGAAACACCATATATTTT.

Only a few counts were recorded for this clone. The CDR3 nucleotides read TGTGCCAGCAGTTCATCCGGGACAGGGGGAGCCGAGCAGTACTTC. This translates into CASSSSGTGGAEQYF. The chain uses TRBV28 and TRBJ2-7; 11 bases line up with TRBD1. Per germline, CDR1 MDHEN and CDR2 SYDVKM. With 4 bases clipped from V and 6 bases from J, the junction kept 8 bases outside the gene matches. There are 15 residues in the CDR3.

This clone was seen a single time. The chain uses TRBV30 and TRBJ1-2; the match to TRBD1 covers 7 bases. The germline CDR1 and CDR2 sequences are GTSNPN and SVGIG (reference sequence). This CDR3 contains 14 residues. The junction had 4 bases not matched to a gene; V was cut back by 1 base and J by 2 bases. DNA of the CDR3: TGTGCCTGGAGTGGTGGAGGGGGCAACTATGGCTACACCTTC. Protein product: CAWSGGGGNYGYTF.

V and J are TRBV7-8 and TRBJ1-1; 10 bases match TRBD1. The CDR3 length is 16 residues. The J segment lost 5 bases and the V segment lost 2 bases, leaving 8 bases of the junction unmatched. The germline CDR1 and CDR2 sequences are SGHVS and FQNEAQ. The CDR3 DNA follows: TGTGCCAGCAGCTTACTGGAGGGACAGGGGACTACTGAAGCTTTCTTT. The encoded protein is CASSLLEGQGTTEAFF.